A selection of T cell receptor beta chains follows, all from one sample in a study of beta chain features in type 1 diabetes. Here immunoSEQ multiplex PCR was the method, and the copy in TCRdb shows in-frame clones only, minus some. Seen here are approximately 160,000 clones, roughly 65% observed once, and the top ten hold nearly 0.09%. Sample: naive CD4+ T cells from blood. Receptors originate from a man aged 30-40 years with type 1 diabetes. CDR3s include the opening cysteine and the closing phenylalanine or tryptophan. The order of the fields is V gene, D gene, clone size, J gene, CDR3 DNA, CDR3 protein. D genes are given only for firm matches. Expanded clones are given a class, and other clones once, few, many or no size at all.

V gene: TRBV7-2
D gene: .
clone size: .
J gene: TRBJ2-5
CDR3 DNA: TGTGCCAGCAGCTTTTCACAGGGAGAGACCCAGTACTTC
CDR3 protein: CASSFSQGETQYF

V gene: TRBV29-1
D gene: .
clone size: .
J gene: TRBJ2-7
CDR3 DNA: TGCAGCGTTGGACTAGCCTACGAGCAGTACTTC
CDR3 protein: CSVGLAYEQYF

V gene: TRBV30
D gene: .
clone size: .
J gene: TRBJ1-5
CDR3 DNA: TGTGCCTGGACACAGGGTTTCAATCAGCCCCAGCATTTT
CDR3 protein: CAWTQGFNQPQHF

V gene: TRBV30
D gene: .
clone size: .
J gene: TRBJ1-2
CDR3 DNA: TGTGCCTGGGCCCTTCCAGGGTACTATGGCTACACCTTC
CDR3 protein: CAWALPGYYGYTF

V gene: TRBV11-2
D gene: TRBD1
clone size: few
J gene: TRBJ1-4
CDR3 DNA: TGTGCCAGCAGCTTCGGCGACAGGGGTGAAAAACTGTTTTTT
CDR3 protein: CASSFGDRGEKLFF

V gene: TRBV5-1
D gene: .
clone size: .
J gene: TRBJ2-1
CDR3 DNA: TGCGCCAGCAGCTCGGACAGTGGCTACAATGAGCAGTTCTTC
CDR3 protein: CASSSDSGYNEQFF

V gene: TRBV25-1
D gene: .
clone size: .
J gene: TRBJ2-5
CDR3 DNA: TGTGCCAGCAGTGAATCTGGAGGGGCGCACGAGACCCAGTACTTC
CDR3 protein: CASSESGGAHETQYF

V gene: TRBV29-1
D gene: .
clone size: .
J gene: TRBJ1-2
CDR3 DNA: TGCAGCGTCGATAACAGGGTTTCCTCGGAGGGCTACACCTTC
CDR3 protein: CSVDNRVSSEGYTF

V gene: TRBV4-3
D gene: TRBD1
clone size: .
J gene: TRBJ2-1
CDR3 DNA: TGCGCCAGCAGCCAAGGGGACAGGGTATCAAATGAGCAGTTCTTC
CDR3 protein: CASSQGDRVSNEQFF

V gene: TRBV15
D gene: .
clone size: .
J gene: TRBJ2-5
CDR3 DNA: TGTGCCACCAGCAGAGATCGTGTGGAGACCCAGTACTTC
CDR3 protein: CATSRDRVETQYF

V gene: TRBV30
D gene: .
clone size: .
J gene: TRBJ1-5
CDR3 DNA: TGTGCCTGGGACCGGGTAGATCAGCCCCAGCATTTT
CDR3 protein: CAWDRVDQPQHF

V gene: TRBV15
D gene: .
clone size: .
J gene: TRBJ1-1
CDR3 DNA: TGTGCCACCAGCAGAGCAAGCAGCATGAACACTGAAGCTTTCTTT
CDR3 protein: CATSRASSMNTEAFF

V gene: TRBV7-9
D gene: TRBD2
clone size: .
J gene: TRBJ2-5
CDR3 DNA: TGTGCCAGCAGCTTTAGCGGGGAGACCCAGTACTTC
CDR3 protein: CASSFSGETQYF

V gene: TRBV27
D gene: .
clone size: few
J gene: TRBJ2-3
CDR3 DNA: TGTGCCAGCCTAAGACTGGACTACACAGATACGCAGTATTTT
CDR3 protein: CASLRLDYTDTQYF

V gene: TRBV5-1
D gene: .
clone size: once
J gene: TRBJ1-1
CDR3 DNA: TGCGCCAGCAGCTTGGCGGGTCCTGAAGAAGCTTTCTTT
CDR3 protein: CASSLAGPEEAFF

V gene: TRBV6-6
D gene: .
clone size: .
J gene: TRBJ2-3
CDR3 DNA: TGTGCCAGCAGTCAAGACAACTTCGGGACAGATACGCAGTATTTT
CDR3 protein: CASSQDNFGTDTQYF

V gene: TRBV5-1
D gene: .
clone size: .
J gene: TRBJ2-3
CDR3 DNA: TGCGCCAGCAGCCTAAGCACAGATACGCAGTATTTT
CDR3 protein: CASSLSTDTQYF

V gene: TRBV30
D gene: .
clone size: few
J gene: TRBJ1-6
CDR3 DNA: TGTGCCTGGAGTGTGCCGGGGGTGTCCTATAATTCACCCCTCCACTTT
CDR3 protein: CAWSVPGVSYNSPLHF

V gene: TRBV10-3
D gene: .
clone size: .
J gene: TRBJ2-3
CDR3 DNA: TGTGCCATCAGTGAGTTTGCGGGGCGCACAGATACGCAGTATTTT
CDR3 protein: CAISEFAGRTDTQYF

V gene: TRBV11-2
D gene: TRBD2
clone size: .
J gene: TRBJ2-1
CDR3 DNA: TGTGCCAGCAGCTCCTCTCCTCCGGGACTAGTCAACGTTGAGCAGTTCTTC
CDR3 protein: CASSSSPPGLVNVEQFF

V gene: TRBV11-2
D gene: TRBD1
clone size: .
J gene: TRBJ1-1
CDR3 DNA: TGTGCCAGCAGCACGTACAGGGGAGCTTTCTTT
CDR3 protein: CASSTYRGAFF

V gene: TRBV9
D gene: TRBD2
clone size: .
J gene: TRBJ2-5
CDR3 DNA: TGTGCCAGCAGCGCTCAGGCTAGCGGGGGCCGAGGGGAGACCCAGTACTTC
CDR3 protein: CASSAQASGGRGETQYF

V gene: TRBV18
D gene: TRBD1
clone size: .
J gene: TRBJ1-1
CDR3 DNA: TGTGCCAGCTCCCCCCGGGACAGGGGTGGCACTGAAGCTTTCTTT
CDR3 protein: CASSPRDRGGTEAFF

V gene: TRBV7-2
D gene: .
clone size: .
J gene: TRBJ2-1
CDR3 DNA: TGTGCCAGCAGCTTTTCCTCAGGTAACAATGAGCAGTTCTTC
CDR3 protein: CASSFSSGNNEQFF

V gene: TRBV30
D gene: .
clone size: .
J gene: TRBJ1-2
CDR3 DNA: TGTGCCTGGAGTGGAATGGGAACGGCCTATGGCTACACCTTC
CDR3 protein: CAWSGMGTAYGYTF

V gene: TRBV29-1
D gene: .
clone size: .
J gene: TRBJ1-2
CDR3 DNA: TGCAGCGTTGACGGAGGCTACGCCTTC
CDR3 protein: CSVDGGYAF

V gene: TRBV14
D gene: .
clone size: .
J gene: TRBJ2-7
CDR3 DNA: TGTGCCAGCAGCTTAGGGGTCGAGCAGTACTTC
CDR3 protein: CASSLGVEQYF

V gene: TRBV7-6
D gene: TRBD2
clone size: few
J gene: TRBJ2-1
CDR3 DNA: TGTGCCAGCAGCTCCCCTCTAGCGGGGGGCCACGGTGAGCAGTTCTTC
CDR3 protein: CASSSPLAGGHGEQFF

V gene: TRBV7-2
D gene: TRBD1
clone size: .
J gene: TRBJ2-7
CDR3 DNA: TGTGCCAGCAGCTGGCGACAGGGGGGAGACGAGCAGTACTTC
CDR3 protein: CASSWRQGGDEQYF

V gene: TRBV9
D gene: .
clone size: few
J gene: TRBJ2-3
CDR3 DNA: TGTGCCAGCAGCGTAGAGGGAGAATCAAACACAGATACGCAGTATTTT
CDR3 protein: CASSVEGESNTDTQYF

V gene: TRBV14
D gene: .
clone size: .
J gene: TRBJ2-1
CDR3 DNA: TGTGCCAGCGAGAACCACTTGTGGGCCAATGAGCAGTTCTTC
CDR3 protein: CASENHLWANEQFF

V gene: TRBV7-2
D gene: .
clone size: .
J gene: TRBJ1-1
CDR3 DNA: TGTGCCAGCAGTGGGAGAGTAGTGTTTGAAGCTTTCTTT
CDR3 protein: CASSGRVVFEAFF

V gene: TRBV5-1
D gene: .
clone size: .
J gene: TRBJ2-4
CDR3 DNA: TGCGCCAGCAGATTTTCGGGGCAGGACATTCAGTACTTC
CDR3 protein: CASRFSGQDIQYF

V gene: TRBV7-2
D gene: .
clone size: .
J gene: TRBJ2-5
CDR3 DNA: TGTGCCAGCAGCCCCACCTCAGAGACCCAGTACTTC
CDR3 protein: CASSPTSETQYF

V gene: TRBV7-2
D gene: .
clone size: .
J gene: TRBJ2-5
CDR3 DNA: TGTGCCAGCAGCCCCTTACGCGGCTCCGCTACGTACTTC
CDR3 protein: CASSPLRGSATYF

V gene: TRBV7-2
D gene: .
clone size: .
J gene: TRBJ2-7
CDR3 DNA: TGTGCCAGCAGCCCAGGCGGGGACAGAGCTTACGAGCAGTACTTC
CDR3 protein: CASSPGGDRAYEQYF

V gene: TRBV5-4
D gene: .
clone size: .
J gene: TRBJ1-4
CDR3 DNA: TGTGCCAGCAGCCCGTGGGGGGGCGCGACTAATGAAAAACTGTTTTTT
CDR3 protein: CASSPWGGATNEKLFF

V gene: TRBV7-9
D gene: .
clone size: .
J gene: TRBJ2-5
CDR3 DNA: TGTGCCAGCAGCTTAAGACAGGAACAAGAGACCCAGTACTTC
CDR3 protein: CASSLRQEQETQYF

V gene: TRBV7-2
D gene: .
clone size: .
J gene: TRBJ2-3
CDR3 DNA: TGTGCCAGCCTAACTCGGGATACAGATACGCAGTATTTT
CDR3 protein: CASLTRDTDTQYF

V gene: TRBV15
D gene: .
clone size: .
J gene: TRBJ2-6
CDR3 DNA: TGTGCCACCAGCAGGGCCGGGATTTCAATCCGCTCTGGGGCCAACGTCCTGACTTTC
CDR3 protein: CATSRAGISIRSGANVLTF

V gene: TRBV29-1
D gene: .
clone size: .
J gene: TRBJ2-7
CDR3 DNA: TGCAGCGTGAGGACGGATAGCTCCTACGAGCAGTACTTC
CDR3 protein: CSVRTDSSYEQYF

V gene: TRBV10-3
D gene: TRBD1
clone size: few
J gene: TRBJ1-3
CDR3 DNA: TGTGCCATCAGGGGACAGGTTGGAAACACCATATATTTT
CDR3 protein: CAIRGQVGNTIYF

V gene: TRBV9
D gene: .
clone size: .
J gene: TRBJ2-7
CDR3 DNA: TGTGCCAGCAGCGTAGGGCCCTATAACTCCTACGAGCAGTACTTC
CDR3 protein: CASSVGPYNSYEQYF

V gene: TRBV12-5
D gene: .
clone size: .
J gene: TRBJ2-1
CDR3 DNA: TGTGCTAGTGGTTTGTGGTCCTACAATGAGCAGTTCTTC
CDR3 protein: CASGLWSYNEQFF

V gene: TRBV7-8
D gene: TRBD2
clone size: .
J gene: TRBJ2-7
CDR3 DNA: TGTGCCAGCAGTGGGAGGGAAGATTCCTACGAGCAGTACTTC
CDR3 protein: CASSGREDSYEQYF

V gene: TRBV2
D gene: .
clone size: .
J gene: TRBJ1-1
CDR3 DNA: TGTGCCAGCGTATTCATGAACACTGAAGCTTTCTTT
CDR3 protein: CASVFMNTEAFF